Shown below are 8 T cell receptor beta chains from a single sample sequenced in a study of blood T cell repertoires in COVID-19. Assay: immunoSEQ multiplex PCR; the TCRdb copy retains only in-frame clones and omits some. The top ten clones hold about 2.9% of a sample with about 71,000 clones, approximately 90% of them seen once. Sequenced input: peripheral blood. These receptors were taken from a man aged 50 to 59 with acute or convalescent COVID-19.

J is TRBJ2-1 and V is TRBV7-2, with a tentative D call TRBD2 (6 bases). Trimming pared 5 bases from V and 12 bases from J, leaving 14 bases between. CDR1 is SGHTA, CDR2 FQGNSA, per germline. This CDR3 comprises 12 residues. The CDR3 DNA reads TGTGCCAGCAGCCAGGACTATAGGGTGCAGTTCTTC. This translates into CASSQDYRVQFF.

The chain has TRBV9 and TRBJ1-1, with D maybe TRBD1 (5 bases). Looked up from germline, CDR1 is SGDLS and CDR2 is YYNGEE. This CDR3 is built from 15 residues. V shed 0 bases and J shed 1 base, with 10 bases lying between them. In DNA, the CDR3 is TGTGCCAGCAGCGTAGAAGGGACTCCGAACACTGAAGCTTTCTTT. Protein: CASSVEGTPNTEAFF.

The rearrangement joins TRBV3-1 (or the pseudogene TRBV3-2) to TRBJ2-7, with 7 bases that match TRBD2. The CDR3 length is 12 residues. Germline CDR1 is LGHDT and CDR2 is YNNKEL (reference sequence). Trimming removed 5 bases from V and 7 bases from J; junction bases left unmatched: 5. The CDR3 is CASSLPREEQYV. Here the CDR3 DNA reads TGTGCCAGCAGCTTGCCGCGGGAGGAGCAGTACGTC.

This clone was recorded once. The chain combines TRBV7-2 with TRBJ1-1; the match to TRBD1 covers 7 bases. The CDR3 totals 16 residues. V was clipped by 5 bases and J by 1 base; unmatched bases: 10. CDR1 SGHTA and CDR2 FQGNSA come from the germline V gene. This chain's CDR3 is CASSQYAGQKNTEAFF. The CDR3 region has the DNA TGTGCCAGCAGCCAGTACGCGGGACAGAAGAACACTGAAGCTTTCTTT.

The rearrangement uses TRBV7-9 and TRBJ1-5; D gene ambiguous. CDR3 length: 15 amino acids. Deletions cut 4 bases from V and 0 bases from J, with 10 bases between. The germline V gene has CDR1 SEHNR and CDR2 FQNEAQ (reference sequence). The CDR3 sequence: CASSSDKHSNQPQHF. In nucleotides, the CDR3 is TGTGCCAGCAGCTCCGACAAGCATAGCAATCAGCCCCAGCATTTT.

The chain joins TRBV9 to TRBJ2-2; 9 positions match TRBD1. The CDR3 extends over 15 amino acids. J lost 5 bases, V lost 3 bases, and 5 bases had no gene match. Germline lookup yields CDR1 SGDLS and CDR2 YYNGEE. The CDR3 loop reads CASSGPQGATGELFF. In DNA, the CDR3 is TGTGCCAGCAGCGGCCCACAGGGGGCAACCGGGGAGCTGTTTTTT.

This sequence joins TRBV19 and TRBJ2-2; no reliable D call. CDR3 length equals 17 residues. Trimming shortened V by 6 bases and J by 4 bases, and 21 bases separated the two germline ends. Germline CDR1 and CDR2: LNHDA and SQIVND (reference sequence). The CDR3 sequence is CASSPLGSKITTGELFF. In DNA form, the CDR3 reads TGTGCCAGTAGCCCCCTAGGCTCCAAAATAACCACCGGGGAGCTGTTTTTT.

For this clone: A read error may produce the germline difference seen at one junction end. DNA for the CDR3: TGTGCCTGGAGCAACAGGGCCTTAGCGGGATACTCTTTGCTATTT. Amino acids: CAWSNRALAGYSLLF. The V call is TRBV30, the J call TRBJ2-3, with TRBD2 matching 8 bases. This CDR3 spans 15 amino acids. From germline, CDR1 is GTSNPN and CDR2 SVGIG (reference sequence).